This T cell receptor beta chain was captured in a study of radiotherapy plus CTLA-4 blockade in lung cancer. The assay was immunoSEQ multiplex PCR, and TCRdb's table has in-frame clones only and misses some. The sample lists 65,000 to 90,000 clones, around nine tenths occurring once. The ends lost 2 bases at V and 5 bases at J; junction bases unmatched: 12. CDR3 size: 17 residues. The V gene's germline CDR1 is SGHRS and CDR2 YFSETQ. Sequences were derived from peripheral blood, sampled from a patient treated with radiotherapy plus ipilimumab. This clonotype originated in a human donor with non-small cell lung cancer who had stable disease on radiotherapy plus ipilimumab. This rearrangement joins TRBV5-1 to TRBJ2-3; TRBD2 matches at 9 bases. CDR3 sequence (DNA): TGCGCCAGCAGCTTAGGTAGTAGCGGGAGTTCGGGAGATACGCAGTATTTT. Its translation is CASSLGSSGSSGDTQYF.